Below, 17 T cell receptor beta chains from the same sample are listed, as sequenced in a study of cytomegalovirus exposure and HLA in healthy donors. The PCR employed 60 Vbeta primers together with 13 Jbeta primers. Profiling relied on immunoSEQ multiplex PCR, and the TCRdb table lists in-frame clones only, not all of them. The profile shows some 130,000 clones, roughly 77% of them singletons. Sequenced sample: PBMCs. Source of these receptors: a young man in good health.

The sample holds a few counts of this clone. The rearrangement links TRBV18 to TRBJ1-2, with unresolved D. With 3 bases removed from V and 4 bases from J, the gap between germline ends came to 6 bases. CDR1 is KGHSH and CDR2 is LQKENI in the germline V gene. The CDR3 covers 12 residues. Written as DNA, the CDR3 is TGTGCCAGCTCACCGGGCCTCTATGGCTACACCTTC. Translated, it gives CASSPGLYGYTF.

The chain carries TRBV5-4 and TRBJ2-5; D is possibly TRBD1 (6 bases). The CDR3 is 17 residues long. Germline CDR1 and CDR2: SGHNT and YYREEE (reference sequence). V shed 4 bases and J shed 5 bases, with 24 bases lying between them. CDR3 in amino acids: CASSPQPRLGGMETQYF. In nucleotides, the CDR3 is TGTGCCAGCAGCCCCCAGCCGCGATTAGGGGGAATGGAGACCCAGTACTTC.

The chain employs TRBV18 and TRBJ1-1, with a weak D call TRBD1 (6 bases). Deletions cut 3 bases from V and 0 bases from J, with 11 bases between. The germline V gene encodes CDR1 KGHSH and CDR2 LQKENI. This CDR3 has 15 residues. The CDR3 reads CASSPRAGVNTEAFF. The CDR3 DNA follows: TGTGCCAGCTCACCTCGGGCAGGGGTGAACACTGAAGCTTTCTTT.

Of note for this clone: Sequence at one end of the junction differs from germline and may be a read error. The J gene is TRBJ2-7, the V gene TRBV6-1; 8 bases are shared with TRBD1. There are 17 residues in the CDR3. Germline V gene lookup returns CDR1 MNHNS and CDR2 SASEGT. The CDR3 sequence: CAISEIGTGRRTYEQYF. The CDR3 bases are TGTGCCATCAGTGAGATCGGGACAGGTCGAAGGACCTACGAGCAGTACTTC.

The rearrangement uses TRBV7-3 and TRBJ2-1, with D tentatively TRBD1 (6 bases). The germline CDR1 and CDR2 sequences are SGHTA and FQGTGA. The germline V and J ends were trimmed by 2 bases and 4 bases, with 12 bases remaining between them. CDR3 length: 15 amino acids. The chain's CDR3 is CASSLWTASYNEQFF. For the CDR3, the DNA is TGTGCCAGCAGCTTATGGACAGCTAGTTACAATGAGCAGTTCTTC.

The chain employs TRBV7-9 and TRBJ2-1, with 11 bases that match TRBD2. CDR3 length equals 15 residues. With V trimmed by 4 bases and J by 7 bases, 6 bases remained unmatched. CDR1 is SEHNR, CDR2 FQNEAQ, per germline (reference sequence). This CDR3 reads CASSSSGLAVNEQFF. The CDR3 DNA reads as TGTGCCAGCAGCTCCTCGGGACTAGCGGTTAATGAGCAGTTCTTC.

The CDR3 protein is CASSLVWGPRETQYF. The CDR3 DNA sequence: TGTGCCAGCAGCTTAGTGTGGGGGCCGAGAGAGACCCAGTACTTC. The rearrangement uses TRBV7-2 and TRBJ2-5; D possibly corresponds to TRBD1 (6 bases). There are 15 residues in the CDR3. CDR1 SGHTA and CDR2 FQGNSA come from the germline V gene. The germline V and J ends were trimmed by 1 base and 4 bases, with 13 bases remaining between them.

This chain links TRBV28 with TRBJ2-5; unclear D gene. The J call may be faulty, since TRBJ2-7 better matches the DNA end. Germline lookup yields CDR1 MDHEN and CDR2 SYDVKM. The CDR3 contains 13 residues. CDR3 amino acids: CASSLTSPYEQYF. The CDR3 bases are TGTGCCAGCAGTTTAACTTCCCCCTACGAGCAGTACTTC.

This clone was seen a handful of times. The chain employs TRBV7-2 and TRBJ2-3; tentative D call: TRBD1 (7 bases). The CDR3 runs to 15 residues. The germline gives CDR1 SGHTA, CDR2 FQGNSA. The V and J ends lost 3 bases and 4 bases respectively, with 14 bases between them. Here the CDR3 reads CASSLGGGGPDTQYF. Written as DNA, the CDR3 is TGTGCCAGCAGCTTGGGCGGAGGGGGCCCAGATACGCAGTATTTT.

A word on this clone: Other DNA sequences in this sample translate to the same CDR3. The chain joins TRBV5-5 to TRBJ1-5, with 7 bases that match TRBD1. Germline V gene data show CDR1 as SGHKS and CDR2 as YYEKEE (reference sequence). Trimming at V came to 2 bases and at J to 9 bases, leaving 8 bases not matched to a gene. This CDR3 has 14 amino acids. CDR3 nucleotide sequence: TGTGCCAGCAGCTTAAGGGACAGTCCAACGCCCCAGCATTTT. Amino acids: CASSLRDSPTPQHF.

The rearrangement joins TRBV27 to TRBJ2-7; TRBD1 matches 9 bases. The J segment lost 4 bases and the V segment lost 2 bases, leaving 3 bases of the junction unmatched. The CDR3 is 14 residues long. In germline, CDR1 is MNHEY, CDR2 SMNVEV (reference sequence). The CDR3 protein is CASSLRQGVYEQYF. CDR3 bases: TGTGCCAGCAGTTTAAGACAGGGGGTGTACGAGCAGTACTTC.

The chain couples TRBV5-1 to TRBJ1-2; D is undetermined. Trimming pared 2 bases from V and 1 base from J, leaving 6 bases between. The CDR3 consists of 13 residues. Germline V CDR1 and CDR2: SGHRS, YFSETQ. In DNA, the CDR3 is TGCGCCAGCAGCTTAGACATTAACTATGGCTACACCTTC. This encodes CASSLDINYGYTF.

The V and J genes are TRBV5-5 and TRBJ2-3; 10 positions agree with TRBD2. Per germline, CDR1 SGHKS and CDR2 YYEKEE (reference sequence). The CDR3 totals 17 residues. The junction had 12 bases not matched to a gene; V was cut back by 4 bases and J by 4 bases. CDR3: CASSDPSLAGVPDTQYF. The CDR3 DNA reads TGTGCCAGCAGCGACCCCTCCCTAGCGGGAGTGCCAGATACGCAGTATTTT.

J is TRBJ2-1 and V is TRBV4-1; 8 bases map to TRBD2. This CDR3 spans 17 amino acids. Looked up from germline, CDR1 is MGHRA and CDR2 is YSYEKL. The V and J ends lost 1 base and 3 bases, in that order; junction bases with no gene match: 8. In nucleotides, the CDR3 is TGCGCCAGCAGCCAAGTGCCCCCTAGCGGGCGCTACAATGAGCAGTTCTTC. Amino acids: CASSQVPPSGRYNEQFF.

The V and J genes are TRBV5-6 and TRBJ1-5; D remains unclear. With 1 base removed from V and 1 base from J, the gap between germline ends came to 6 bases. Germline loops: CDR1 SGHDT, CDR2 YYEEEE. The CDR3 spans 14 residues. CDR3 DNA: TGTGCCAGCAGCTTGTTTCTCAGCAATCAGCCCCAGCATTTT. Residues: CASSLFLSNQPQHF.

This sequence joins TRBV6-5 and TRBJ1-2; a weak D match, TRBD1 (5 bases). The V gene lost 8 bases and the J gene lost 8 bases, with 24 bases spanning the gap. This CDR3 is 15 amino acids long. The germline gives CDR1 MNHEY, CDR2 SVGAGI. This chain's CDR3 is CASFGSRGGIGGYTF. Here the CDR3 DNA reads TGTGCCAGCTTTGGGTCGAGGGGAGGGATCGGAGGCTACACCTTC.

The chain carries TRBV19 and TRBJ2-7; 7 bases line up with TRBD2. CDR1 is LNHDA and CDR2 is SQIVND in the germline V gene (reference sequence). The ends lost 10 bases at V and 5 bases at J; junction bases unmatched: 14. The CDR3 contains 14 residues. The CDR3 sequence: CATSWGGFTDEQYF. In DNA form, the CDR3 reads TGTGCCACTTCTTGGGGGGGGTTTACTGACGAGCAGTACTTC.